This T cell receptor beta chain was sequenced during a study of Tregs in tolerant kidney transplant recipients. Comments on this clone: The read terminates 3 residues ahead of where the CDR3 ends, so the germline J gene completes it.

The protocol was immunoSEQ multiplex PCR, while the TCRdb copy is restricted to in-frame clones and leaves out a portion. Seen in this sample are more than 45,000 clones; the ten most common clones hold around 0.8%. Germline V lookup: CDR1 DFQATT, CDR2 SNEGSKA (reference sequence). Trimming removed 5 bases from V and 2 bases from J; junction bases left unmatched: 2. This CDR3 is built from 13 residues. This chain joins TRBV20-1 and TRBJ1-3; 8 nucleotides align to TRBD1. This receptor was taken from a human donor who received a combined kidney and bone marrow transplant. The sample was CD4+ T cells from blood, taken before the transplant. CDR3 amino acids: CSAADRAGNTIYF. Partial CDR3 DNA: TGCAGTGCTGCGGACAGGGCTGGAAACACC.